A single T cell receptor beta chain is shown here with its context. Antigen specificity is unknown. These data come from a study of T cell responses to AZD1222 COVID-19 vaccine. The germline CDR1 and CDR2 sequences are SNHLY and FYNNEI. Trimming cost V 4 bases and J 3 bases, with 10 bases left between them. The CDR3 is 14 residues long. The assay was immunoSEQ multiplex PCR, and TCRdb's table has in-frame clones only and misses some. In the table there are 160,000 or so clones, approximately 90% of which are singletons. Notes on the study in general: Distributed over spike, vaccine-associated CD4 TCRs predominated at 160-218 and 743-854. A rise in Spike-specific TCR breadth and depth followed two AZD1222 doses.

The source is an adult who received the MenACWY meningococcal vaccine as a control. The chain recombines TRBV2 with TRBJ1-3; D is uncertain. This material consisted of peripheral blood, taken 28 days after the second dose of the MenACWY control vaccine. This CDR3 is CASSGGALGNTIYF. The CDR3 nucleotides are TGTGCCAGCAGTGGGGGTGCCCTTGGAAACACCATATATTTT.